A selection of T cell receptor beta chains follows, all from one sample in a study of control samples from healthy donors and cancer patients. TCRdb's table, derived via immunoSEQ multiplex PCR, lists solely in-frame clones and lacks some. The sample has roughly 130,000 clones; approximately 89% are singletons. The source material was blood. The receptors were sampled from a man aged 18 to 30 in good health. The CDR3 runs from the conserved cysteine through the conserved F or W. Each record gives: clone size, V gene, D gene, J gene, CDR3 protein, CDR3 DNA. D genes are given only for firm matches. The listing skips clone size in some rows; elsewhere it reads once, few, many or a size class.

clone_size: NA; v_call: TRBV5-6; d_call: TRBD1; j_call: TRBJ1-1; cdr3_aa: CASSARQGIAFF; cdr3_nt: TGTGCCAGCAGCGCCCGACAGGGGATAGCTTTCTTT
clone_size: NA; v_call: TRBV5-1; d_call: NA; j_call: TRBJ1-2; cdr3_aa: CASSSGVRGYTF; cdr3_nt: TGCGCCAGCAGCTCAGGGGTTAGGGGCTACACCTTC
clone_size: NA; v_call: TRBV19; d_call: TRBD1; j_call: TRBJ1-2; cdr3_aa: CASSTRDRVPDPLYGYTF; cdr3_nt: TGTGCCAGTAGTACCCGGGACAGAGTGCCAGATCCCCTCTATGGCTACACCTTC
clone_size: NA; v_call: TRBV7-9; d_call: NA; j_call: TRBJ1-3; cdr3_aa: CASMHRDRGNTIYF; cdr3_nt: TGTGCCAGCATGCACCGGGACCGTGGAAACACCATATATTTT
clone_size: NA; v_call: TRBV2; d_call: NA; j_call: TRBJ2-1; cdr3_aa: CASDRDASLGEQFF; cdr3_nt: TGTGCCTCGGACCGGGACGCGAGCCTCGGGGAGCAGTTCTTC
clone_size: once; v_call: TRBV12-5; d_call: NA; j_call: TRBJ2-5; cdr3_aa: CASGLVPRAETQYF; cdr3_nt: TGTGCTAGTGGTTTGGTACCCAGGGCAGAGACCCAGTACTTC
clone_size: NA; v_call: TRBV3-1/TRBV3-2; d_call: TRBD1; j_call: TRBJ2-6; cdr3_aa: CASSQGRGRGRGANVLTF; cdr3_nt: TGTGCCAGCAGCCAAGGAAGGGGCAGGGGGCGAGGGGCCAACGTCCTGACTTTC
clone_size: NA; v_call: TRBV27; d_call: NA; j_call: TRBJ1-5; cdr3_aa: CASSLSLAFNQPQHF; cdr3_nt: TGTGCCAGCAGTTTATCGTTAGCCTTCAATCAGCCCCAGCATTTT
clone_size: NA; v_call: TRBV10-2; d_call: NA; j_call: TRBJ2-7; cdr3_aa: CASSEGEQYF; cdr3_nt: TGCGCCAGCAGTGAGGGCGAGCAGTACTTC
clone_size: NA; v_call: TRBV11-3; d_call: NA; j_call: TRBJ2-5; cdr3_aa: CASSQAGAPETQYF; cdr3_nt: TGTGCCAGCAGCCAGGCGGGGGCCCCAGAGACCCAGTACTTC
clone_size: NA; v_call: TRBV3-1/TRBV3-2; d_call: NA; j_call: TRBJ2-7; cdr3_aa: CASSQGPRPDEQYF; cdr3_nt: TGTGCCAGCAGCCAAGGTCCGAGACCAGACGAGCAGTACTTC
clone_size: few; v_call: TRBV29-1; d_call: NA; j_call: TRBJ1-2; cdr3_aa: CSVVPPALGYGYTF; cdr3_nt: TGCAGCGTTGTTCCGCCCGCGCTGGGCTATGGCTACACCTTC
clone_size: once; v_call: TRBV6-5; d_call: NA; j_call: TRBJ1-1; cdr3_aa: CASRQGGGAFF; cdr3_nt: TGTGCCAGCAGACAGGGTGGAGGCGCTTTCTTT
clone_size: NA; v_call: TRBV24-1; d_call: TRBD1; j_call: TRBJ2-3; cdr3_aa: CATSDTGGTDTQYF; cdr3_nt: TGTGCCACCAGTGATACAGGGGGCACAGATACGCAGTATTTT
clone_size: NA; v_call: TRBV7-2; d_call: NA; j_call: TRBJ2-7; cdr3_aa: CASSLRGLKSYEQYF; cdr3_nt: TGTGCCAGCAGCTTAAGGGGACTGAAGTCCTACGAGCAGTACTTC
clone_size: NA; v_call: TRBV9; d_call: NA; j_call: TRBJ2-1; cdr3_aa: CASSGLNEQFF; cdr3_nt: TGTGCCAGCAGCGGATTAAATGAGCAGTTCTTC
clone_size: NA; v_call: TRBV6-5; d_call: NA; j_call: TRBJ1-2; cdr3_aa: CASSYRGHSLHYGYTF; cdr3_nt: TGTGCCAGCAGTTACCGGGGACACTCGCTCCACTATGGCTACACCTTC
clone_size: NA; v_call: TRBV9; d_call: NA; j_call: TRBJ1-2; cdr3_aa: CASSVGGTYGYTF; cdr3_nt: TGTGCCAGCAGCGTAGGGGGAACCTATGGCTACACCTTC
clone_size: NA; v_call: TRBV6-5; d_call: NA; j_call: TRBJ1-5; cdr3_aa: CASSYSGGLDQPQHF; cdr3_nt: TGTGCCAGCAGTTACTCAGGGGGGTTGGATCAGCCCCAGCATTTT
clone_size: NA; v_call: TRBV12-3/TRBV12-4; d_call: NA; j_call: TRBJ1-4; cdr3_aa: CASSLNREKKLFF; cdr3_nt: TGTGCCAGCAGTCTTAACAGGGAAAAAAAACTGTTTTTT
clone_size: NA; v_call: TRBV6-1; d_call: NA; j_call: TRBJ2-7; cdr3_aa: CASSEITESSYEQYF; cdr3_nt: TGTGCCAGCAGTGAAATAACAGAGAGCTCCTACGAGCAGTACTTC
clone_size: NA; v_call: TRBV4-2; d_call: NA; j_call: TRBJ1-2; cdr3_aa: CASSQEIWDTYGYTF; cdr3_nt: TGTGCCAGCAGCCAAGAGATCTGGGACACTTATGGCTACACCTTC
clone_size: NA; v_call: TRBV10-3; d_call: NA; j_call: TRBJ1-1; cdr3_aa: CAISDGVPEAFF; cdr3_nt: TGTGCCATCAGTGACGGGGTCCCGGAAGCTTTCTTT
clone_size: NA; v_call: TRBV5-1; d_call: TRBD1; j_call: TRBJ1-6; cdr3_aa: CASSSKGQGYNSPLHF; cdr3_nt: TGCGCCAGCAGCTCCAAGGGACAGGGCTATAATTCACCCCTCCACTTT
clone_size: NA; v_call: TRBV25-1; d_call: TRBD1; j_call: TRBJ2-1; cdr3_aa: CASRGQGKNEQFF; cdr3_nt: TGTGCCAGCAGAGGACAGGGTAAGAATGAGCAGTTCTTC
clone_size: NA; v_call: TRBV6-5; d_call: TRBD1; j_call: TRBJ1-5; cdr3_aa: CASSPATGADQPQHF; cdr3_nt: TGTGCCAGCAGTCCCGCGACAGGGGCGGATCAGCCCCAGCATTTT
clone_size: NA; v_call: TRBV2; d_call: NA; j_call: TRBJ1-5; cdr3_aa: CASSDGGARPQHF; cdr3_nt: TGTGCCAGCAGTGACGGAGGGGCGCGGCCCCAGCATTTT
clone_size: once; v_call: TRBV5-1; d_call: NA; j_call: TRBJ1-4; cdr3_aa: CASSALGGVNEKLFF; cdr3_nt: TGCGCCAGCAGCGCCCTCGGGGGGGTGAATGAAAAACTGTTTTTT
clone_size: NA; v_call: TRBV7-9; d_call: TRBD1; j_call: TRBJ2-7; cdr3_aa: CASSLGTGNPYEQYF; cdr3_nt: TGTGCCAGCAGCTTGGGGACAGGGAATCCCTACGAGCAGTACTTC
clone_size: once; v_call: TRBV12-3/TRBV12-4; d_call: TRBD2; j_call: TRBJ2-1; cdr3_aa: CASRPSGWNEQFF; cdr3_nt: TGTGCCAGCAGACCTAGCGGGTGGAATGAGCAGTTCTTC
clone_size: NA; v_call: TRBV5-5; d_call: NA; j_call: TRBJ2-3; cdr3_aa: CASSSLGGSDTQYF; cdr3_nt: TGTGCCAGCAGCTCCCTAGGGGGGTCGGATACGCAGTATTTT